This TCR beta chain was identified during a study of regulatory T cells in long-lasting Graves disease. Whole-study results and caveats: Investigators studied peripheral blood only, not thyroid tissue.

Through Arm-PCR of CDR3 regions and iRepertoire HTBI primers, TCR beta libraries were built. MiXCR was run by TCRdb on the multiplex PCR reads, yielding one entry per CDR3 protein. Of about 220,000 distinct CDR3 sequences listed, approximately 19% were seen once; the top ten hold approximately 12%. Germline V gene data show CDR1 as LNHDA and CDR2 as SQIVND (reference sequence). The CDR3 consists of 15 residues. The V and J ends lost 5 bases and 2 bases, in that order; junction bases with no gene match: 2. This clonotype was recorded many times. Its antigen is not identified. Specified time point: newly diagnosed GD, antithyroid drugs for less than 3 months. Generation of the TCR library employed RNA extracted from PBMCs. These data are also associated with another study on T cells in Graves' hyperthyroidism and ophthalmopathy. This second report adds: Patients counted as stable if ophthalmopathy did not develop within 18 months. In simple terms, a model built on 13 V-J features told ophthalmopathy apart from stable hyperthyroidism. The model anticipated ophthalmopathy a median approximately six months pre-onset.

The gene calls are TRBV19 and TRBJ2-5, with 13 bases identical to TRBD2. Sequencing used peripheral blood mononuclear cells (PBMCs), obtained at new diagnosis, from a patient treated with antithyroid drugs. The receptor's source is a woman aged 30 to 39 with Graves disease. As DNA, the CDR3 is TGTGCCAGTAGTCGGACTAGCGGGGGACAAGAGACCCAGTACTTC. Its protein product is CASSRTSGGQETQYF. Supplemented by reference TRBV19 and TRBJ2-5, the full variable domain reads DGGITQSPKYLFRKEGQNVTLSCEQNLNHDAMYWYRQDPGQGLRLIYYSQIVNDFQKGDIAEGYSVSREKKESFPLTVTSAQKNPTAFYLCASSRTSGGQETQYFGPGTRLLVL.